This T cell receptor (beta chain) is drawn from a study of response to subunit inactivated influenza vaccine (dated by TCRdb to 2016 to 2019). For the study in its entirety: Deep quantitative profiling of the T cell receptor repertoire was used in the study to follow responses to a trivalent subunit inactivated influenza vaccine.

This clonotype has just a few counts. The antigen it binds to is not known. No base quality values were provided; no much bigger clone lies one nucleotide off. Receptors were amplified or captured by RT-PCR. Sequencing took place on an Illumina HiSeq 2500. TCRdb trimmed the raw reads at Q25, called clones with MiXCR and kept productive beta chains. CDR3 protein sequences are deduplicated, and each keeps its most common genes and DNA. For this sample there are approximately 500,000 distinct CDR3 sequences; 14% appear just once. The ten largest account for around 10% of the sample. What the research found in general, with its limitations: It was suggested by the authors that each seasonal influenza vaccination may recruit only a limited number of new T cells.

The sequenced sample was PBMCs from blood, obtained roughly 12 days after vaccination. This clonotype originated in a man between 45 and 60 years old who received an inactivated influenza vaccine. Donor details come from another sample of the same person, matched by shared clones.

The CDR3 region has the sequence CASSLRRLAGGRDTQYF. The bases are TGTGCCAGCAGCTTACGCCGACTAGCGGGGGGGCGAGATACGCAGTATTTT. The sequence links TRBV7-9 to TRBJ2-3; 14 bases in between match TRBD2. The germline V gene (reference sequence) yields SEHNR for CDR1 and FQNEAQ for CDR2. Trimming removed 2 bases from V and 5 bases from J; the gene matches leave 6 bases unexplained. The CDR3 contains 17 residues, cysteine and phenylalanine counted. The retained sequence is limited to the CDR3, 51 bases, with the frame set at the first base.